A selection of T cell receptor beta chains follows, all from one sample in a study of patients and donors after allogeneic stem cell transplantation. MiXCR, applied by TCRdb to the RT-PCR reads, yields one record per CDR3 protein. The sample lists about 210,000 distinct CDR3 sequences, around two fifths occurring once. Sequenced material: blood, either unsorted or a sorted T cell fraction (not recorded which). The receptors come from a human donor who was either an allogeneic HSCT recipient or a stem cell or donor lymphocyte infusion donor (not recorded which). It is not recorded whose cells these are; they may come from a transplant donor. CDR3s include the opening cysteine and the closing phenylalanine or tryptophan.

TRBV20-1	TRBJ1-2	CSARGDPNYGYTF
TRBV6-2/TRBV6-3	TRBJ2-2	CASSPVAGELFF
TRBV18	TRBJ1-1	CASSPPAGLETEAFF
TRBV12-3/TRBV12-4	TRBJ2-2	CASSLAWSGELFF
TRBV12-3/TRBV12-4	TRBJ1-5	CASSFAGNQPQHF
TRBV5-1	TRBJ2-2	CASALRGSGELFF
TRBV10-3	TRBJ1-2	CAINPSGPRAGYTF
TRBV3-1	TRBJ2-1	CASSHPPAYNEQFF
TRBV12-3/TRBV12-4	TRBJ2-2	CASSLARTPGELFF
TRBV7-9	TRBJ1-6	CASSGLSGSVNSPLHF
TRBV10-3	TRBJ1-1	CAIRSQGGTNTEAFF
TRBV24-1	TRBJ1-2	CATSDPGTDYGYTF
TRBV5-6	TRBJ2-3	CASSALTDTQYF
TRBV6-5	TRBJ2-7	CASSYRPRDSSYEQYF
TRBV28	TRBJ2-5	CASSFVPGGETQYF
TRBV12-3/TRBV12-4	TRBJ1-4	CAVGINEKLFF
TRBV7-2	TRBJ2-1	CASSPTLFTYNEQFF
TRBV5-1	TRBJ2-1	CASRTGWNEQFF
TRBV7-2	TRBJ1-3	CASSLSRPAPAGNTIYF
TRBV10-3	TRBJ2-7	CAISDRVASSYEQYF
TRBV5-1	TRBJ2-7	CASSPGQDYEQYF
TRBV29-1	TRBJ1-2	CSASIGYGYTF
TRBV29-1	TRBJ2-7	CSVELGTEDYEQYF
TRBV7-9	TRBJ1-1	CASSSMPGQEMNTEAFF
TRBV11-2	TRBJ1-2	CASSWRLGATYGYTF
TRBV2	TRBJ1-2	CASSDRGASGYTF
TRBV7-2	TRBJ2-3	CASSFSSGGPTDTQYF
TRBV3-1	TRBJ2-7	CASSQQGWSYEQYF
TRBV6-5	TRBJ2-3	CASSYTGGGATDTQYF
TRBV20-1	TRBJ1-2	CSAWDGNYGYTF
TRBV4-1	TRBJ1-6	CASSRLTGYNSPLHF
TRBV12-3/TRBV12-4	TRBJ1-3	CASRFTISGNTIYF
TRBV12-3/TRBV12-4	TRBJ1-5	CASSLAGTASNQPQHF
TRBV7-2	TRBJ1-2	CASSLGGQAGYTF
TRBV4-1	TRBJ1-2	CASSRKTGTGVYGYTF
TRBV7-9	TRBJ1-6	CASSLAASMGSPLHF
TRBV12-3/TRBV12-4	TRBJ1-1	CASSSGTQLRTEAFF
TRBV5-1	TRBJ2-7	CASSSETLSYEQYF
TRBV29-1	TRBJ2-7	CSVENRVGYEQYF
TRBV10-3	TRBJ1-2	CAISEGVNYGYTF
TRBV7-9	TRBJ1-4	CASSPPGDRKLFF
TRBV29-1	TRBJ1-2	CSVAEGAGYGYTF
TRBV7-9	TRBJ1-5	CASSSTTGVFGNQPQHF
TRBV12-3/TRBV12-4	TRBJ2-5	CASSPLEADYNQETQYF
TRBV7-3	TRBJ2-1	CASSLRLAAYNEQFF
TRBV10-3	TRBJ2-3	CATREDHALGADTQYF
TRBV12-3/TRBV12-4	TRBJ1-1	CASRVYNLNTEAFF
TRBV7-3	TRBJ1-1	CASREGMNTEAFF
TRBV20-1	TRBJ1-4	CSATLGAGKLFF